The present T cell receptor (beta chain) was sequenced within a study of T cells after yellow fever vaccination. Study results and caveats: Highly abundant clonotypes carried over from the bulk population could end up in FACS-sorted repertoires as contaminants. Reappearance after the booster was observed for most primary-vaccination clones (roughly 97% CD4, over 75% CD8).

This clonotype has ten or more counts. CDR1 is KGHSH and CDR2 is LQKENI in the germline V gene. Trimming left V 3 bases short and J 0 bases short, with 12 bases between. The CDR3 length is 16 residues. Template-switching 5'RACE yielded the TCR cDNA; a universal primer site and UMIs were added in the process. TCRdb re-called the 5' RACE reads through MiXCR, storing one row per CDR3 protein. In the table there are about 22,000 distinct CDR3 sequences, less than 5.5% of which are singletons. The TCR sequence derives from a man between 18 and 29 years old who received the YFV17D yellow fever vaccine. The chain has TRBV18 and TRBJ1-5; unclear D gene. The sequenced sample was PBMCs, either bulk or a sorted T-cell subset (CD4+, CD8+, memory, or dextramer-sorted; not recorded which), obtained about 49 days after the first yellow fever vaccination. CDR3 bases: TGTGCCAGCTCACCTACCCCCCTCTATAGCAATCAGCCCCAGCATTTT. Encoded protein: CASSPTPLYSNQPQHF.